This T cell receptor beta chain was recovered during a study of cytomegalovirus exposure and HLA in healthy donors. General study points: The authors enumerated 150 to 200 TCR beta chains as linked to cytomegalovirus. Common viral pathogens seemed to be connected with several of the most significant clusters, according to a later analysis. Later work found most CMV-associated TCR beta chains apparently HLA-restricted.

This clone was counted a few times. Antigen: not known. The PCR was carried out with 60 Vbeta primers and 13 Jbeta primers. Per the original data handling: Unique TCR beta chains totaled around 86 million in a later count, with around 12 million of them shared. Sequencing used immunoSEQ multiplex PCR; TCRdb keeps in-frame clones, though not all of them. V and J calls and clone size are as listed in that table; D and trimming were resolved from the DNA. The sample consists of around 170,000 clones, 82% of them appearing once. V trimming: 3 bases; J trimming: 1 base; junction bases outside the gene matches: 9. The CDR3 has 16 residues. CDR1 is SGHRS and CDR2 is YFSETQ in the germline V gene.

The TCR sequence derives from a man aged 40-55 years in good health and CMV-seronegative. Specimen: PBMCs. The V call is TRBV5-1, the J call TRBJ1-2; TRBD1 matches at 7 bases. This CDR3 is CASSSLTGTDNYGYTF. DNA of the CDR3: TGCGCCAGCAGCTCGCTCACCGGGACAGATAACTATGGCTACACCTTC.